This TCR beta chain originates from a study of CD8 T cells in Susac syndrome. In the study overall: When blood was drawn, the patients with Susac syndrome were therapy-naive, on corticosteroids, or on intravenous immunoglobulin alone.

The germline V and J ends were trimmed by 5 bases and 5 bases, with 12 bases remaining between them. The CDR3 sequence is 13 residues long. The germline V gene has CDR1 SEHNR and CDR2 FQNEAQ (reference sequence). This clonotype was counted a single time. The authors reverse transcribed roughly 0.5 to 1 ug RNA with random hexamers. TCRdb reanalysed the immunoSEQ multiplex PCR reads using MiXCR and keeps one entry per CDR3 protein. The data contain over 150,000 distinct CDR3 sequences, roughly 95% of them singletons. Sample: CD4+ T cells from PBMCs. The TCR sequence derives from a human donor with Susac syndrome. The chain has TRBV7-9 and TRBJ1-1; tentative D call: TRBD1 (6 bases). CDR3 sequence reads: CASSQFRGTEAFF. DNA of the CDR3: TGTGCCAGCAGCCAGTTCAGGGGAACTGAAGCTTTCTTT.